What follows describes a single T cell receptor (beta chain). This sequence may be a read error, since a much larger clone differs from it by one base. Next came a second PCR, run for about 6 to 12 cycles, which used a sample-barcoded 5' primer along with a J-beta primer mix. Using its own MiXCR run on the 5' RACE reads, TCRdb lists one record per CDR3 protein. The table has 950,000 to 1,200,000 distinct CDR3 sequences, more than 30% seen once. The entry originates in a study of blood T cells in healthy people across ages. The CDR3 is 12 amino acids. Between the trimmed V and J ends, which lost 6 bases and 1 base, there was a span of 5 bases. CDR1 MDHEN and CDR2 SYDVKM come from the germline V gene.

Sequenced sample: blood. The receptor was isolated from a man between 18 and 35 years old in good health. The chain carries TRBV28 and TRBJ2-3; D gene ambiguous. The CDR3 region has the DNA TGTGCCAGCAGACAGCGCACAGATACGCAGTATTTT. Translated: CASRQRTDTQYF.